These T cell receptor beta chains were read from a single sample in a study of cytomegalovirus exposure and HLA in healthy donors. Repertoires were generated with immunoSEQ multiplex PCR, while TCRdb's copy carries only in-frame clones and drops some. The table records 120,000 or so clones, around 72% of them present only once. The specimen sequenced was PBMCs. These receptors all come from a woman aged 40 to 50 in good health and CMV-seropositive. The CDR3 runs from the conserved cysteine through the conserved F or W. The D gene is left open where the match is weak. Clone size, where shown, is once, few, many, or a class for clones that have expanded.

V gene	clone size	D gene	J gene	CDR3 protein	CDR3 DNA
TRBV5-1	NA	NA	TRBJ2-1	CASSTNGRGDEQFF	TGCGCCAGCAGCACGAACGGCCGCGGCGATGAGCAGTTCTTC
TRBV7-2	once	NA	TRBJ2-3	CASSLVGGTISTQYF	TGTGCCAGCAGCTTAGTTGGCGGGACCATCAGTACGCAGTATTTT
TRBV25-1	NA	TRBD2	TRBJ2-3	CASSAERGTTDTQYF	TGTGCCAGCAGTGCGGAGCGGGGGACCACAGATACGCAGTATTTT
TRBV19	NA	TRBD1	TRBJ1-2	CASRDRDGGYTF	TGTGCCAGTAGGGACAGGGATGGTGGCTACACCTTC
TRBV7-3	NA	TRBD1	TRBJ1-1	CASSLAQGGEAFF	TGTGCCAGCAGCTTAGCCCAGGGGGGAGAAGCTTTCTTT
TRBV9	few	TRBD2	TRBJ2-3	CASSVEFGLAGNTDTQYF	TGTGCCAGCAGCGTAGAGTTCGGACTAGCGGGGAACACAGATACGCAGTATTTT
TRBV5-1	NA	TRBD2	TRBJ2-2	CASSLAGTGELFF	TGCGCCAGCAGTTTAGCGGGGACCGGGGAGCTGTTTTTT
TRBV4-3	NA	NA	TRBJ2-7	CASSQAQGYEQYF	TGCGCCAGCAGCCAAGCGCAGGGATACGAGCAGTACTTC
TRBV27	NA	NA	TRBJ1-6	CASRWTAINSPLHF	TGTGCCAGCAGGTGGACAGCCATAAATTCACCCCTCCACTTT
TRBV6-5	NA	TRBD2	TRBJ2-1	CASRPGTRGRDEQFF	TGTGCCAGCCGCCCCGGGACTAGAGGCCGAGATGAGCAGTTCTTC
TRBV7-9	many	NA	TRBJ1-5	CASSLDKTPQHF	TGTGCCAGCAGCCTGGACAAGACGCCCCAGCATTTT
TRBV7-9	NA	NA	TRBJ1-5	CASSLMADQPQHF	TGTGCCAGCAGCTTAATGGCAGATCAGCCCCAGCATTTT
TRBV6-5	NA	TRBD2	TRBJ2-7	CASRRGLAVTYEQYF	TGTGCCAGCAGACGGGGACTAGCGGTTACCTACGAGCAGTACTTC
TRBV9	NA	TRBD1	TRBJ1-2	CASSPRTGGDYGYTF	TGTGCCAGCAGCCCACGGACAGGGGGCGATTATGGCTACACCTTC
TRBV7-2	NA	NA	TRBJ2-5	CASSLGVTGKETQYF	TGTGCCAGCAGCTTAGGAGTAACAGGGAAAGAGACCCAGTACTTC
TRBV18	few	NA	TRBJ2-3	CASSMAADTQYF	TGTGCCAGCTCAATGGCGGCGGATACGCAGTATTTT
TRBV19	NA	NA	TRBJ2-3	CASSTSIGTQYF	TGTGCCAGTAGTACCTCTATCGGGACGCAGTATTTT
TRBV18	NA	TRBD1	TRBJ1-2	CASSPPGTGRPYGYTF	TGTGCCAGCTCACCACCCGGGACAGGACGCCCCTATGGCTACACCTTC